The TCR beta chain under discussion was sequenced for a study of blood T cell repertoires in COVID-19 (dated by TCRdb to between 2020 and 2021). Study-wide context: Samples from collaborators originated in the United States, Italy and Spain and spanned both the acute and convalescent phases of COVID-19. The prospective study material was composed of cDNA or gDNA derived from T cells, B-cell-depleted T cells, or PBMCs. Subjects who had been exposed to COVID-19, were actively infected with it, or had recovered from it provided the deeply sampled blood TCRbeta repertoires that made up the dataset. The repertoires were released in a freely available public database intended as a resource for research on the immune response to SARS-CoV-2. The samples were drawn from two sources: the first 160 participants of the ongoing ImmuneRACE study, and some 1,300 subjects contributed by 6 global collaborators. A de-identified subject ID, COVID-19 status, age in years and sex were almost always included in the sample metadata. Where HLA class I and class II types were available, the types were taken from metadata supplied by the sample provider, not from assay-based typing.

This clone was recorded once. Its antigen remains undetermined. No clone much larger than this one lies a single base away; base qualities are absent. Collaborating institutions collected whole blood in K2EDTA tubes following their own protocols. For TCRbeta analysis, collaborator samples were shipped as frozen whole blood, as isolated PBMCs, or as DNA extracted from either sample type. Broad study findings and their caveats: Clinical and demographic metadata were provided uncurated, with the amount varying by source and participant.

The junction shows trimming of 6 bases on V and 7 bases on J, plus 16 bases between the germline ends. From the germline V gene, CDR1 is MDHEN and CDR2 is SYDVKM. Taken from cysteine to phenylalanine, the CDR3 has 14 residues. Only the CDR3 part of the read is kept: 42 bases, read in frame from the first base. TCRbeta CDR3 regions were amplified from genomic DNA using the immunoSEQ Assay, a bias-controlled multiplex PCR. Per the authors' processing: The number of nucleated cells in each sample was estimated by amplification of reference gene primers within the assay. To quantify the absolute abundance of each unique TCRbeta CDR3 rearrangement, sequence reads were collapsed and filtered. For each sample, productive Simpson clonality was calculated as the square root of Simpson's diversity index across productive rearrangements. Here the immuneACCESS table is served through TCRdb, limited to in-frame sequences with V and J called. Missing clones are a known gap in these copies; in checked studies unresolved V genes cover under half, and the rest lacks a known reason. The V and J calls and clone size were taken over from that table, and D and trimming were inferred from the DNA. The sample data list about 95,000 clones, and approximately 81% of these were observed just once. The top ten constitute roughly 25% of the sample.

The sample comprised peripheral blood. The chain couples TRBV28 to TRBJ2-1; TRBD2 is perhaps the D gene, given 5 matching bases. This TCR derives from a man at least 80 years old with active or convalescent COVID-19. The CDR3 has the sequence CASSPPPRGNEQFF. Read as DNA, the sequence is TGTGCCAGCAGCCCCCCGCCCCGGGGTAATGAGCAGTTCTTC.